Presented here are 9 T cell receptor beta chains from one specimen sequenced in a study of T cell repertoires in aging, cancer and after chemotherapy. Amplification of TCR beta used genomic DNA extracted from peripheral blood. A mixed TRB-A/B primer pool amplified rearranged TRB by multiplex touch-down PCR. TCRdb fed the multiplex PCR reads into MiXCR, producing one record per CDR3 protein. Here the sample spans about 6,600 distinct CDR3 sequences, around 30% being singletons. Sample: blood. All receptors come from a human donor with a blood cancer. The donor label of this sample is uncertain.

The gene calls are TRBV6-5 and TRBJ1-4; 8 nucleotides line up with TRBD1. The CDR3 extends over 16 amino acids. Trimming took 5 bases from V and 3 from J; bases not matched to a gene: 8. CDR1 is MNHEY and CDR2 is SVGAGI in the germline V gene. CDR3 bases: TGTGCCAGCAGTCCCCGACAGGGGATCGCTAATGAAAAACTGTTTTTT. Its protein product is CASSPRQGIANEKLFF.

On this clonotype itself: This may be a read error, as it is one base from a much larger clone. The chain joins TRBV29-1 to TRBJ2-7; D is uncertain. Trimming removed 6 bases from V and 4 bases from J, with 10 bases in between. This CDR3 has 11 amino acids. CDR1 and CDR2 (germline): SQVTM, ANQGSEA. This CDR3 is CSVAGSYEQYF. The CDR3, as DNA: TGCAGCGTCGCTGGCAGTTACGAGCAGTACTTC.

This clonotype was counted only a few times. V gene TRBV12-3 or TRBV12-4 combines with J gene TRBJ2-2; no clear D gene. Trimming took 2 bases from V and 3 from J, leaving 10 bases between them. CDR3 length: 15 amino acids. The CDR3, as DNA: TGTGCCAGCAGTTTATTGGCTATATACACCGGGGAGCTGTTTTTT. It codes for CASSLLAIYTGELFF.

V gene TRBV11-2 combines with J gene TRBJ2-5; 12 positions match TRBD1. V shed 4 bases, J shed 9 bases, and the junction held 27 bases outside the gene matches. Germline CDR1 SGHAT, CDR2 FQNNGV. The CDR3 loop spans 21 amino acids. The CDR3 here is CASSSFPHIRTGTGGAGAQYF. The CDR3 nucleotides read TGTGCCAGCAGCTCTTTCCCCCATATTCGAACCGGGACAGGGGGCGCCGGGGCCCAGTACTTC.

This clonotype appeared a few times. This chain links TRBV6-5 with TRBJ2-6; D is ambiguous. V was shortened by 2 bases and J by 0 bases, with 5 bases between the two germline ends. Germline V gives CDR1 MNHEY, CDR2 SVGAGI. CDR3 length: 15 residues. The CDR3 sequence: CASSYIPSGANVLTF. CDR3 sequence (DNA): TGTGCCAGCAGTTACATTCCCTCTGGGGCCAACGTCCTGACTTTC.

This sequence joins TRBV5-6 and TRBJ2-7, with D possibly TRBD2 on 5 matching bases. The V gene's germline CDR1 is SGHDT and CDR2 YYEEEE. CDR3 length equals 14 residues. V was shortened by 0 bases and J by 6 bases, with 13 bases between the two germline ends. CDR3 protein: CASSLGGSIGEQYF. For the CDR3, the DNA is TGTGCCAGCAGCTTGGGAGGGTCGATTGGCGAGCAGTACTTC.

The chain is built from TRBV24-1 and TRBJ2-3, with 8 bases matching TRBD1. Unmatched junction bases numbered 9, after V lost 4 bases and J lost 10 bases. CDR1 is KGHDR, CDR2 SFDVKD, per germline. This CDR3 contains 14 residues. The CDR3 reads CATSEQGGGVSQYF. The DNA of the CDR3 is TGTGCCACCAGTGAACAGGGGGGTGGGGTATCGCAGTATTTT.

CDR3 region: CASSLTGLGERNYGYTF. The CDR3 DNA reads TGTGCCAGCAGCCTGACCGGCCTCGGGGAGCGTAACTATGGCTACACCTTC. This chain joins TRBV5-6 and TRBJ1-2; D not resolved. CDR3 length equals 17 residues. Germline assignment: CDR1 SGHDT and CDR2 YYEEEE. The V and J ends lost 4 bases and 1 base respectively, with 20 bases between them.

This clonotype was seen repeatedly, ten times or more. This chain connects TRBV19 to TRBJ1-5; D unclear. V shed 3 bases and J shed 7 bases, with 10 bases lying between them. The V gene's germline CDR1 is LNHDA and CDR2 SQIVND (reference sequence). The CDR3 contains 13 residues. CDR3 region: CASSIGDRQPQHF. In DNA, the CDR3 is TGTGCCAGTAGTATCGGGGATCGACAGCCCCAGCATTTT.